These 25 T cell receptor beta chains were all obtained from the same sample, sequenced in a study of Ad26.COV2.S vaccination and SARS-CoV-2 variants. Clones were read by immunoSEQ multiplex PCR, and TCRdb kept only the in-frame ones, dropping some. The sample has roughly 300,000 clones, roughly 90% seen once; the top ten hold 6.4%. Treatment meaning: approximately 18 received Ad26.COV2.S at low or high dose, single or two shots; about 5 received placebo; per-sample allocation not given. The samples date from day 63 after the first vaccine or placebo injection. The starting material was peripheral blood, obtained in a trial of Ad26.COV2.S vaccine versus placebo. These receptors all stem from a person aged 18 to 59 who received the Ad26.COV2.S COVID-19 vaccine or a placebo.

The gene calls are TRBV30 and TRBJ1-2; D gene unclear. The CDR3 covers 11 residues. The V gene lost 0 bases and the J gene lost 8 bases, with 7 bases spanning the gap. The germline gives CDR1 GTSNPN, CDR2 SVGIG (reference sequence). CDR3 sequence (DNA): TGTGCCTGGAGTGTAATCAAGGGCTACACCTTC. Amino acid sequence: CAWSVIKGYTF.

The J gene is TRBJ1-1, the V gene TRBV4-3; no clear D. The CDR3 spans 16 residues. Germline CDR1 LGHNA, CDR2 YSLEER. Trimming removed 0 bases from V and 0 bases from J, with 11 bases in between. The CDR3 coding sequence is TGCGCCAGCAGCCAAGAGATCGGAGTCATGAACACTGAAGCTTTCTTT. Protein product: CASSQEIGVMNTEAFF.

This chain links TRBV7-8 with TRBJ2-7; D is ambiguous. In germline, CDR1 is SGHVS, CDR2 FQNEAQ. CDR3 length: 12 amino acids. The V end lost 5 bases, the J end lost 7 bases, and 12 bases lay between the germline ends. CDR3: CASSQNVGEQYF. The CDR3 coding sequence is TGTGCCAGCAGCCAAAATGTGGGGGAGCAGTACTTC.

The chain uses TRBV30 and TRBJ2-3; D possibly corresponds to TRBD1 (7 bases). CDR3 length equals 16 residues. Germline CDR1 reads GTSNPN; CDR2 reads SVGIG (reference sequence). V was trimmed by 1 base and J by 0 bases, leaving 14 bases between them. The CDR3 DNA sequence: TGTGCCTGGAGTGATCAGGGGGGCCTGAGCACAGATACGCAGTATTTT. Amino acids: CAWSDQGGLSTDTQYF.

The chain combines TRBV14 with TRBJ2-7; 9 bases match TRBD1. Germline V gene sequence: CDR1 SGHDN, CDR2 FVKESK. The V segment lost 2 bases and the J segment 5 bases; nucleotides outside the gene matches: 7. The CDR3 runs to 15 residues. The CDR3 DNA sequence: TGTGCCAGCAGCCAACCCGGACAGGGGTTGGACGAGCAGTACTTC. Translation gives CASSQPGQGLDEQYF.

This chain joins TRBV5-4 and TRBJ2-2; D remains unclear. CDR3 length equals 14 residues. Trimming left V 3 bases short and J 1 base short, with 7 bases between. Looked up from germline, CDR1 is SGHNT and CDR2 is YYREEE (reference sequence). The CDR3 loop reads CASSWTGNTGELFF. DNA for the CDR3: TGTGCCAGCAGCTGGACGGGGAACACCGGGGAGCTGTTTTTT.

This clone has only one observation. The gene calls are TRBV5-6 and TRBJ1-1; D may be TRBD1 (6 bases). Germline V gives CDR1 SGHDT, CDR2 YYEEEE. This CDR3 region has 15 residues. V was pared by 0 bases and J by 0 bases, with 9 bases between. The CDR3 DNA sequence: TGTGCCAGCAGCTTGGAAGGGACACTGAACACTGAAGCTTTCTTT. Protein product: CASSLEGTLNTEAFF.

The rearrangement joins TRBV18 to TRBJ2-4; D remains ambiguous. Germline lookup yields CDR1 KGHSH and CDR2 LQKENI. Between the trimmed V and J ends, which lost 1 base and 5 bases, there was a span of 6 bases. CDR3 length: 13 amino acids. The CDR3, as DNA: TGTGCCAGCTCACCACAGGGCCAAAACATTCAGTACTTC. Protein product: CASSPQGQNIQYF. The whole variable domain, remainder taken from reference TRBV18 and TRBJ2-4, is NAGVMQNPRHLVRRRGQEARLRCSPMKGHSHVYWYRQLPEEGLKFMVYLQKENIIDESGMPKERFSAEFPKEGPSILRIQQVVRGDSAAYFCASSPQGQNIQYFGAGTRLSVL.

The chain carries TRBV21-1 and TRBJ2-7. TRBV21-1 is annotated as a pseudogene. The CDR3 totals 16 residues. CDR3 coding DNA: TGTGCCAGCAGCAAATTTACGGGGACGAGCTCCTACGAGCAGTACTTC. Its translation: CASSKFTGTSSYEQYF.

This rearrangement joins TRBV7-6 to TRBJ2-3; possible D gene TRBD1, 6 bases. Trimming removed 4 bases from V and 0 bases from J, with 11 bases in between. The CDR3 has 15 amino acids. Per germline, CDR1 SGHVS and CDR2 FNYEAQ. The DNA for the CDR3 is TGTGCCAGCAGCTCGGACAGAGCTAGCACAGATACGCAGTATTTT. The encoded protein is CASSSDRASTDTQYF.

The rearrangement uses TRBV14 and TRBJ1-4, with D unclear. Germline assignment: CDR1 SGHDN and CDR2 FVKESK. Trimming removed 0 bases from V and 8 bases from J, with 4 bases in between. This CDR3 is built from 12 residues. The CDR3 loop is CASSQDSEKLFF. CDR3 bases: TGTGCCAGCAGCCAAGATTCGGAAAAACTGTTTTTT.

The chain employs TRBV7-9 and TRBJ1-1, with TRBD1 matching over 9 bases. The CDR3 length is 13 residues. In germline, CDR1 is SEHNR, CDR2 FQNEAQ (reference sequence). Losses at the gene ends were 4 bases for V and 6 bases for J; bases not matched to a gene: 3. CDR3 amino acids: CASSSTGGAEAFF. The CDR3 nucleotides read TGTGCCAGCAGCTCGACAGGGGGGGCTGAAGCTTTCTTT. Using reference TRBV7-9 and TRBJ1-1 for the parts outside the CDR3, the full variable domain is DTGVSQNPRHKITKRGQNVTFRCDPISEHNRLYWYRQTLGQGPEFLTYFQNEAQLEKSRLLSDRFSAERPKGSFSTLEIQRTEQGDSAMYLCASSSTGGAEAFFGQGTRLTVV.

V and J are TRBV30 and TRBJ2-1; 7 bases are a match to TRBD1. In germline, CDR1 is GTSNPN, CDR2 SVGIG (reference sequence). V shed 0 bases and J 0 bases; nucleotides not matched to a gene: 8. The CDR3 consists of 17 residues. The CDR3 DNA follows: TGTGCCTGGAGTGTAAGGGGGCGGGTTAGCTCCTACAATGAGCAGTTCTTC. It specifies CAWSVRGRVSSYNEQFF.

J is TRBJ2-7 and V is TRBV4-3; D might be TRBD2 (6 bases). The CDR3 runs to 13 residues. V lost 0 bases and J 6 bases, leaving 9 bases between the germline ends. Per germline, CDR1 LGHNA and CDR2 YSLEER. The CDR3: CASSQDPSAEQYF. The CDR3 DNA reads TGCGCCAGCAGCCAAGATCCTAGCGCCGAGCAGTACTTC.

The V gene is TRBV6-5, the J gene TRBJ1-6; tentatively, D is TRBD1 (6 bases). Trimming cost V 5 bases and J 7 bases, with 15 bases left between them. Germline values: CDR1 MNHEY, CDR2 SVGAGI. This CDR3 has 15 amino acids. This chain's CDR3 is CASSPPGAPNSPLHF. The CDR3 DNA is TGTGCCAGCAGTCCGCCGGGGGCCCCCAATTCACCCCTCCACTTT.

This clone was observed a single time. The V gene is TRBV6-6, the J gene TRBJ1-5, with no clear D. V lost 5 bases to trimming and J lost 0 bases, with 11 bases between them. There are 15 residues in the CDR3. Per the germline V gene, CDR1 is MNHNY and CDR2 is SVGAGI (reference sequence). CDR3 DNA sequence: TGTGCCAGCAGTCCCCGGGGTCATAGCAATCAGCCCCAGCATTTT. Translation gives CASSPRGHSNQPQHF.

Only one count was recorded for this clone. This chain uses TRBV19 with TRBJ2-1; D may be TRBD2 (5 bases). Between the trimmed V and J ends, which lost 3 bases and 6 bases, there was a span of 9 bases. The CDR3 consists of 13 residues. Germline V gives CDR1 LNHDA, CDR2 SQIVND (reference sequence). CDR3 region: CASSIGEGNEQFF. The CDR3 DNA sequence: TGTGCCAGTAGTATTGGCGAGGGCAATGAGCAGTTCTTC.

This clone turned up a few times. This chain uses TRBV19 with TRBJ1-1; the D gene is possibly TRBD1 (5 bases). Germline V gene data show CDR1 as LNHDA and CDR2 as SQIVND (reference sequence). CDR3 length: 18 amino acids. The CDR3 sequence: CANSKGEARKTVNTEAFF. Written as DNA, the CDR3 is TGTGCTAACTCCAAAGGGGAGGCGCGAAAAACAGTTAACACTGAAGCTTTCTTT.

V and J are TRBV5-1 and TRBJ2-5, with 7 bases aligning to TRBD2. Trimming took 5 bases from V and 3 from J; bases not matched to a gene: 4. CDR3 size: 13 residues. Germline CDR1 SGHRS, CDR2 YFSETQ. The CDR3 DNA sequence: TGCGCCAGCAGTTTTGCGGGAGAAGAGACCCAGTACTTC. It codes for CASSFAGEETQYF.

DNA of the CDR3: TGTGCCATCACCCCCTCCCGGGACAGGGGCTCCTACGAGCAGTACTTC. Translated, it gives CAITPSRDRGSYEQYF. This rearrangement joins TRBV10-3 to TRBJ2-7, with 10 bases identical to TRBD1. CDR1 and CDR2 from the germline V gene are ENHRY and SYGVKD. The V segment lost 7 bases and the J segment 0 bases; nucleotides outside the gene matches: 9. This CDR3 has 16 residues.

This clone was observed a handful of times. The chain joins TRBV27 to TRBJ1-2; D ambiguous. This CDR3 has 14 amino acids. Germline assignment: CDR1 MNHEY and CDR2 SMNVEV (reference sequence). V lost 5 bases, J lost 4 bases, and 14 bases lay in between. CDR3 DNA: TGTGCCAGCAGTCCGCTCGTCTGGAGCTATGGCTACACCTTC. This translates into CASSPLVWSYGYTF.

This clone was detected only once. The chain has TRBV2 and TRBJ1-4, with D hard to call. Germline V CDR1 and CDR2: SNHLY, FYNNEI. Trimming left V 8 bases short and J 16 bases short, with 20 bases between. The CDR3 spans 12 residues. The CDR3 DNA sequence: TGTGCCAGCGTAGACCGTCAAGAGAGAGGGTTTTTT. This gives the protein CASVDRQERGFF. The full variable domain, rest sourced from reference TRBV2 and TRBJ1-4, is EPEVTQTPSHQVTQMGQEVILRCVPISNHLYFYWYRQILGQKVEFLVSFYNNEISEKSEIFDDQFSVERPDGSNFTLKIRSTKLEDSAMYFCASVDRQERGFFGSGTQLSVL.

The J gene is TRBJ2-1, the V gene TRBV11-1, with D unresolved. CDR1 is SGHAT and CDR2 is FQDESV in the germline V gene (reference sequence). The CDR3 runs to 16 residues. Trimming stripped 5 bases from V and 8 bases from J, with 22 bases between. The chain's CDR3 is CASSKDGPGYIDEQFF. CDR3 DNA: TGTGCCAGCAGCAAGGATGGCCCCGGCTACATTGATGAGCAGTTCTTC. Filled out from reference TRBV11-1 and TRBJ2-1, the complete variable domain reads EAEVAQSPRYKITEKSQAVAFWCDPISGHATLYWYRQILGQGPELLVQFQDESVVDDSQLPKDRFSAERLKGVDSTLKIQPAELGDSAMYLCASSKDGPGYIDEQFFGPGTRLTVL.

The chain links TRBV5-1 to TRBJ2-7; the D gene could be TRBD1 or TRBD2 (5 bases each). Germline values: CDR1 SGHRS, CDR2 YFSETQ. CDR3 size: 14 residues. V lost 4 bases and J lost 0, with 11 bases in between. The CDR3 sequence is CASSNGDPSYEQYF. The CDR3 nucleotides are TGCGCCAGCAGCAATGGGGACCCCTCCTACGAGCAGTACTTC.

The V call is TRBV3-1 (or the pseudogene TRBV3-2), the J call TRBJ1-1; D not certain. V gave up 2 bases and J gave up 8 bases, with 6 bases separating them. CDR1 is LGHDT, CDR2 YNNKEL, per germline (reference sequence). CDR3 length: 11 residues. CDR3 nucleotide sequence: TGTGCCAGCAGCCAAAGAAGGGAAGCTTTCTTT. Its protein is CASSQRREAFF.